Presented here are 2 T cell receptor beta chains from one specimen sequenced in a study of Ad26.COV2.S vaccination and SARS-CoV-2 variants. Treatment reported: around 19 received Ad26.COV2.S at low or high dose, single or two shots; about 5 received placebo; per-sample allocation not given. The samples were gathered on day 63 after the first injection of vaccine or placebo. Assay: immunoSEQ multiplex PCR; the TCRdb copy retains only in-frame clones and omits some. The sample yields 350,000 to 450,000 clones, about four fifths seen once. The sample here was peripheral blood, taken in a trial of Ad26.COV2.S vaccine versus placebo. These receptors were obtained from a person aged 18-60 years who received the Ad26.COV2.S COVID-19 vaccine or a placebo.

The CDR3 spells CASSDSGTDRTEAFF. For the CDR3, the DNA is TGTGCCAGCAGTGATAGCGGGACAGACCGCACTGAAGCTTTCTTT. The V and J genes are TRBV6-1 and TRBJ1-1, with 7 bases lining up with TRBD1. The CDR3 has 15 amino acids. Germline CDR1 is MNHNS and CDR2 is SASEGT. Trimming at V came to 3 bases and at J to 4 bases, leaving 8 bases not matched to a gene.

The genes are TRBV19 and TRBJ2-1; 10 nucleotides match TRBD2. V lost 5 bases to trimming and J lost 11 bases; unmatched junction nucleotides: 9. The length of the CDR3 is 14 residues. CDR1 is LNHDA and CDR2 is SQIVND in the germline V gene (reference sequence). The CDR3 loop is CASSPGLAGVKQFF. DNA of the CDR3: TGTGCCAGTAGTCCGGGGCTAGCGGGAGTTAAGCAGTTCTTC.